The entry that follows covers one T cell receptor (beta chain) sequence. These data are taken from a study of blood T cell repertoires in COVID-19. About the study: From T cells, B-cell-depleted T cells, or PBMCs came the material, which was cDNA or gDNA.

The CDR3 length is 12 residues. Germline loops: CDR1 LNHDA, CDR2 SQIVND (reference sequence). The V end lost 5 bases, the J end lost 5 bases, and 9 bases lay between the germline ends. The assay was immunoSEQ multiplex PCR, and TCRdb's table has in-frame clones only and misses some. The data show approximately 100,000 clones, with 81% seen just once and roughly a tenth held by the top ten. This TCR was recovered from a human donor in a cohort sampled during active COVID-19. The sample consisted of peripheral blood. This chain links TRBV19 with TRBJ1-1; D is unclear. As DNA, the CDR3 is TGTGCCAGTAGTGGGCTTGGTACTGAAGCTTTCTTT. It is translated as CASSGLGTEAFF. Based on the CDR3 plus reference TRBV19 and TRBJ1-1, the full variable domain is DGGITQSPKYLFRKEGQNVTLSCEQNLNHDAMYWYRQDPGQGLRLIYYSQIVNDFQKGDIAEGYSVSREKKESFPLTVTSAQKNPTAFYLCASSGLGTEAFFGQGTRLTVV.